This is a list of T cell receptor beta chains from one sample in a study of a mutant IDH1 vaccine in newly diagnosed glioma. Profiled with immunoSEQ multiplex PCR; TCRdb holds only in-frame clones, not every one. The sample includes about 13,000 clones, around three quarters of them seen just once. No antigen has been assigned to these receptors. The material was PBMCs, obtained from a glioma patient whose treatment included an IDH1 peptide vaccine. The receptors were sampled from a woman in her thirties or forties with glioma. CDR3s leave out the opening cysteine and the closing phenylalanine or tryptophan. Fields, in order: V gene, J gene, CDR3 protein.

V: TRBV6-5; J: TRBJ1-2; CDR3: ASSNGQIYGYT
V: TRBV19; J: TRBJ2-5; CDR3: ASRPTGSSQETQY
V: TRBV4-3; J: TRBJ1-2; CDR3: ASSPRDRSPLGYT
V: TRBV5-1; J: TRBJ2-7; CDR3: ASSLVGGGSSYEQY
V: TRBV15; J: TRBJ1-1; CDR3: ATSLRGGLNTEAF
V: TRBV5-1; J: TRBJ1-5; CDR3: ASSWDWNQPQH
V: TRBV5-1; J: TRBJ1-1; CDR3: ASSLEMNTEAF
V: TRBV2; J: TRBJ1-4; CDR3: ASNQGRSLLF
V: TRBV7-8; J: TRBJ1-5; CDR3: ASSVSNREDQPQH
V: TRBV25-1; J: TRBJ2-3; CDR3: ASSEGQGARDTQY
V: TRBV2; J: TRBJ2-7; CDR3: ASSSGGLEFSYEQY
V: TRBV27; J: TRBJ1-1; CDR3: ASSPGGTEAF
V: TRBV5-4; J: TRBJ2-1; CDR3: ASSPQTGGKDNEQF
V: TRBV4-1; J: TRBJ2-3; CDR3: ASSPSGGGTDTQY
V: TRBV6-5; J: TRBJ2-1; CDR3: ASSYGGREVNEQF
V: TRBV4-1; J: TRBJ2-2; CDR3: ASSHKREPNSNTGELF
V: TRBV5-1; J: TRBJ2-5; CDR3: ASSSPEVAVGTQY
V: TRBV2; J: TRBJ2-2; CDR3: ASGGNAGELF
V: TRBV4-2; J: TRBJ2-1; CDR3: ASSQDLSAYESSYNEQF
V: TRBV29-1; J: TRBJ1-1; CDR3: SVESGPGGPF
V: TRBV29-1; J: TRBJ2-1; CDR3: SVDITGTYNEQF
V: TRBV6-6; J: TRBJ2-5; CDR3: ASSSAEFETQY
V: TRBV7-2; J: TRBJ1-5; CDR3: ASSLGGNNYQPQH
V: TRBV27; J: TRBJ1-4; CDR3: ASSVSTGEKLF
V: TRBV19; J: TRBJ2-3; CDR3: ASSIGGGGGFSTDTQY
V: TRBV15; J: TRBJ1-1; CDR3: ATSRGGMNTEAF
V: TRBV11-2; J: TRBJ1-1; CDR3: ASSTPLGGDATEAF
V: TRBV10-2; J: TRBJ2-1; CDR3: ASSRDIEQF
V: TRBV19; J: TRBJ1-5; CDR3: ASSVDRSNQPQH
V: TRBV7-9; J: TRBJ1-3; CDR3: ASSLGAVGAGNTIY
V: TRBV7-9; J: TRBJ2-1; CDR3: ASSSFVASGGVNEQF
V: TRBV10-3; J: TRBJ1-6; CDR3: AITPGGQNSPLH
V: TRBV13; J: TRBJ1-4; CDR3: ASSLEGGRQEKLF
V: TRBV19; J: TRBJ2-4; CDR3: ASSIWDGKNIQY
V: TRBV25-1; J: TRBJ1-4; CDR3: ASSESHTQRKLF
V: TRBV10-3; J: TRBJ1-3; CDR3: AISEMRGGNAIY
V: TRBV27; J: TRBJ2-7; CDR3: ASSLNDRAYEQY
V: TRBV9; J: TRBJ2-7; CDR3: ASSLSPSGTYEQY
V: TRBV6-5; J: TRBJ1-6; CDR3: ASRGQTDSPLH
V: TRBV5-4; J: TRBJ2-3; CDR3: ASSLSDTDTQY
V: TRBV6-1; J: TRBJ1-5; CDR3: ASSEWVGRGVSNQPQH
V: TRBV2; J: TRBJ2-3; CDR3: ASGGTDPDTQY
V: TRBV19; J: TRBJ2-1; CDR3: ASSESWGNEQF
V: TRBV7-6; J: TRBJ2-7; CDR3: ASSLGWSGSYEQY
V: TRBV7-2; J: TRBJ2-7; CDR3: ASSLVAWDSPYEQY
V: TRBV4-1; J: TRBJ2-3; CDR3: ASSQDHPGGLGTDTQY
V: TRBV21-1; J: TRBJ1-5; CDR3: ASSKGKGLPHFRCFNQPQH
V: TRBV7-2; J: TRBJ1-5; CDR3: ASSLVVYSNQPQH
V: TRBV10-2; J: TRBJ2-3; CDR3: ACRLVTDTQY